Following are 32 T cell receptor beta chains from one sample sequenced in a study of blood T cell repertoires in COVID-19. Profiled with immunoSEQ multiplex PCR; TCRdb holds only in-frame clones, not every one. This sample has around 300,000 clones; 83% occur once, and the top ten carry around a tenth. Source material: peripheral blood. Every receptor here comes from a woman between 50 and 59 years old who had recovered from COVID-19.

This chain joins TRBV9 and TRBJ2-7; 7 bases are a match to TRBD2. After removal of 0 bases from V and 0 bases from J, the junction contained 3 bases not matched to a gene. The CDR3 is 15 residues long. Germline CDR1 reads SGDLS; CDR2 reads YYNGEE. The CDR3 region is CASSVGASGSYEQYF. CDR3 in DNA: TGTGCCAGCAGCGTAGGAGCTAGCGGCTCCTACGAGCAGTACTTC.

A note on this clone: Other DNA sequences in this sample translate to the same CDR3. The chain links TRBV7-2 to TRBJ2-6; possibly TRBD1 for D (5 bases). The CDR3 has 15 amino acids. Germline CDR1 reads SGHTA; CDR2 reads FQGNSA. V lost 4 bases, J lost 0 bases, and 7 bases lay in between. CDR3 loop: CASSYRSSGANVLTF. The DNA for the CDR3 is TGTGCCAGCAGCTACAGGAGCTCTGGGGCCAACGTCCTGACTTTC.

Notes on this clone: It is likely a read error, because the conserved phenylalanine at the end of the CDR3 is missing. Because the CDR3's place on the DNA is in doubt, the DNA is left out and the CDR3 is given as listed by TCRdb. This chain joins TRBV30 and TRBJ1-3; TRBD1 is the table's D call, not checked against the DNA. The germline CDR1 and CDR2 sequences are GTSNPN and SVGIG (reference sequence). A total of 12 residues make up the CDR3, ends included. CDR3 region: CAWIGLKQSSCL.

The chain is built from TRBV6-5 and TRBJ1-5; 7 bases are shared with TRBD1. The trim removed 6 bases at V and 6 bases at J, leaving 11 bases unmatched. Germline V gene lookup returns CDR1 MNHEY and CDR2 SVGAGI. The CDR3 has 15 residues. CDR3 sequence reads: CASSPDRVRGQPQHF. The CDR3 nucleotides are TGTGCCAGCAGCCCCGACAGGGTGAGGGGTCAGCCCCAGCATTTT.

The chain recombines TRBV2 with TRBJ2-7; tentatively, D is TRBD2 (6 bases). Trimming shortened V by 7 bases and J by 2 bases, and 18 bases separated the two germline ends. Germline V lookup: CDR1 SNHLY, CDR2 FYNNEI. This CDR3 is 15 amino acids long. The CDR3 DNA sequence: TGTGCCAGCAATCGGGACTCCTATATGACCTACGAGCAGTACTTC. Encoded protein: CASNRDSYMTYEQYF.

V usage is TRBV3-1 (or the pseudogene TRBV3-2) and J usage is TRBJ1-3, with D unresolved. Trimming removed 1 base from V and 4 bases from J, with 8 bases in between. The CDR3 extends over 14 amino acids. CDR1 is LGHDT and CDR2 is YNNKEL in the germline V gene (reference sequence). The CDR3 here is CASSQGTVGNTIYF. The CDR3 bases are TGTGCCAGCAGCCAAGGGACTGTAGGAAACACCATATATTTT.

The chain has TRBV28 and TRBJ2-2; 7 bases align to TRBD1. This CDR3 is built from 15 residues. CDR1 and CDR2 from the germline V gene are MDHEN and SYDVKM. V trimming: 4 bases; J trimming: 8 bases; junction bases outside the gene matches: 10. CDR3 nucleotide sequence: TGTGCCAGCAGTTGGGGACAGATAAAAGCTGGGGAGCTGTTTTTT. Translated: CASSWGQIKAGELFF.

CDR3 in amino acids: CASSAGGIYEQYF. The DNA of the CDR3 is TGTGCCAGCAGCGCGGGGGGGATCTACGAGCAGTACTTC. The chain links TRBV9 to TRBJ2-7; TRBD2 aligns across 8 bases. V shed 3 bases and J 3 bases; nucleotides not matched to a gene: 2. Germline V gene sequence: CDR1 SGDLS, CDR2 YYNGEE. CDR3 length: 13 amino acids.

This clone was counted a single time. The chain uses TRBV5-1 and TRBJ1-3; D perhaps matches TRBD1 (6 bases). The CDR3 runs to 14 residues. CDR1 is SGHRS and CDR2 is YFSETQ in the germline V gene. V lost 4 bases and J 4 bases, leaving 12 bases between the germline ends. CDR3 coding DNA: TGCGCCAGCAGCCCGCGGACAGACGGAAACACCATATATTTT. Its translation: CASSPRTDGNTIYF.

The V gene is TRBV2, the J gene TRBJ1-6, with D tentatively TRBD1 (6 bases). CDR3 length equals 14 residues. Trimming stripped 1 base from V and 9 bases from J, with 10 bases between. Per germline, CDR1 SNHLY and CDR2 FYNNEI. CDR3 DNA: TGTGCCAGCAGTGAAGGGGCAGGGGCTTCACCCCTCCACTTT. Translating gives CASSEGAGASPLHF.

The chain is built from TRBV18 and TRBJ2-7, with D unclear. The ends were cut back, 1 base at V and 5 bases at J, with 9 bases in the middle. Germline lookup yields CDR1 KGHSH and CDR2 LQKENI. The CDR3 runs to 13 residues. CDR3 loop: CASSPRSQDEQYF. The CDR3 coding sequence is TGTGCCAGCTCACCACGGTCTCAGGACGAGCAGTACTTC.

The V gene is TRBV5-1, the J gene TRBJ2-6; D remains unclear. Deletions cut 4 bases from V and 0 bases from J, with 5 bases between. Germline V gene data show CDR1 as SGHRS and CDR2 as YFSETQ. This CDR3 spans 14 amino acids. The CDR3 here is CASSVLSGANVLTF. The CDR3, as DNA: TGCGCCAGCAGCGTCCTCTCTGGGGCCAACGTCCTGACTTTC.

The V gene is TRBV6-2 or TRBV6-3, the J gene TRBJ1-1; perhaps TRBD1 as D (5 bases). Germline lookup yields CDR1 MNHEY and CDR2 SVGEGT. V lost 0 bases and J 1 base, leaving 9 bases between the germline ends. This CDR3 contains 15 residues. CDR3 amino acids: CASSYSRRGNTEAFF. CDR3 nucleotide sequence: TGTGCCAGCAGTTACTCAAGGAGGGGGAACACTGAAGCTTTCTTT.

The chain links TRBV11-3 to TRBJ1-1, with TRBD1 matching 9 bases. J lost 1 base, V lost 5 bases, and 2 bases had no gene match. There are 14 residues in the CDR3. Per the germline V gene, CDR1 is SGHNT and CDR2 is YENEEA. In nucleotides, the CDR3 is TGTGCCAGCAGCAACAGGGGGCGGAACACTGAAGCTTTCTTT. Amino acids: CASSNRGRNTEAFF.

V gene TRBV9 combines with J gene TRBJ1-2; D gene uncertain. The CDR3 is made up of 11 amino acids. CDR1 SGDLS and CDR2 YYNGEE come from the germline V gene. Between the trimmed V and J ends, which lost 1 base and 8 bases, there was a span of 6 bases. The CDR3: CASSVPGGYTF. The CDR3 DNA sequence: TGTGCCAGCAGCGTACCGGGAGGCTACACCTTC. Full variable domain (rest looked up from reference TRBV9 and TRBJ1-2): DSGVTQTPKHLITATGQRVTLRCSPRSGDLSVYWYQQSLDQGLQFLIQYYNGEERAKGNILERFSAQQFPDLHSELNLSSLELGDSALYFCASSVPGGYTFGSGTRLTVV.

Regarding this clone: At one boundary the junction diverges from the germline segment, which might be a read error. This chain uses TRBV7-3 with TRBJ2-3; TRBD1 matches at 9 bases. The CDR3 runs to 9 residues. Germline V gives CDR1 SGHTA, CDR2 FQGTGA. The CDR3 nucleotides are TGTGCCAGCAGCCAGACAGGGGGGTTT. Encoded protein: CASSQTGGF.

The sample holds one count of this clone. The chain links TRBV5-6 to TRBJ1-2; D ambiguous. The CDR3 totals 14 residues. Deletions cut 0 bases from V and 4 bases from J, with 10 bases between. CDR1 is SGHDT and CDR2 is YYEEEE in the germline V gene. CDR3 sequence (DNA): TGTGCCAGCAGCTTGGACGAGGGAGGCTATGGCTACACCTTC. This sequence encodes CASSLDEGGYGYTF.

Note on this clone: This could be a read error, since a much larger clone is one nucleotide away. The CDR3 DNA reads as TGTGCCAGCAGCCTACAGGGGAACACTGAAGCTTTCTTT. This codes for CASSLQGNTEAFF. V usage is TRBV11-2 and J usage is TRBJ1-1; D is possibly TRBD1 (6 bases). Germline V gene lookup returns CDR1 SGHAT and CDR2 FQNNGV. Deletions cut 5 bases from V and 1 base from J, with 8 bases between. The CDR3 covers 13 residues.

The chain carries TRBV9 and TRBJ2-7, with 10 nucleotides matching TRBD2. Unmatched junction bases numbered 8, after V lost 1 base and J lost 7 bases. The CDR3 covers 15 residues. CDR1 SGDLS and CDR2 YYNGEE come from the germline V gene. The CDR3 region has the DNA TGTGCCAGCAGCGTACAGGGGACTAGCGCATCGGAGCAGTACTTC. Protein sequence: CASSVQGTSASEQYF.

The chain has TRBV12-3 or TRBV12-4 and TRBJ1-4, with 7 nucleotides matching TRBD1. Trimming removed 5 bases from V and 6 bases from J; junction bases left unmatched: 0. This CDR3 region has 12 residues. CDR3 protein: CASSGQDEKLFF. The DNA for the CDR3 is TGTGCCAGCAGTGGACAGGATGAAAAACTGTTTTTT.

This chain connects TRBV7-2 to TRBJ1-6, with 9 bases matching TRBD1. The V gene's germline CDR1 is SGHTA and CDR2 FQGNSA. V was pared by 11 bases and J by 5 bases, with 10 bases of the junction left unmatched. This CDR3 has 15 amino acids. The CDR3 spells CASRPGTGNNSPLHF. CDR3 nucleotide sequence: TGTGCCTCAAGGCCCGGGACAGGGAATAATTCACCCCTCCACTTT.

The chain couples TRBV19 to TRBJ2-7; D is possibly TRBD1 (5 bases). This CDR3 is built from 14 residues. Trimming took 3 bases from V and 3 from J, leaving 12 bases between them. Per the germline V gene, CDR1 is LNHDA and CDR2 is SQIVND (reference sequence). CDR3 loop: CASSIGQGNYEQYF. The DNA for the CDR3 is TGTGCCAGTAGTATCGGGCAGGGTAACTACGAGCAGTACTTC.

The chain uses TRBV7-7 and TRBJ2-2; maybe TRBD1 (5 bases). CDR3 length: 15 amino acids. CDR1 is SSHAT and CDR2 is FNYEAQ in the germline V gene (reference sequence). Trimming cost V 1 base and J 3 bases, with 9 bases left between them. CDR3 bases: TGTGCCAGCAGCTTAGGGGGCGCTGACACCGGGGAGCTGTTTTTT. Translation gives CASSLGGADTGELFF.

The V and J genes are TRBV14 and TRBJ1-6, with D uncertain. The CDR3 consists of 13 residues. CDR1 and CDR2 from the germline V gene are SGHDN and FVKESK. Trimming removed 5 bases at V and 9 bases at J, with 11 bases between. The CDR3 bases are TGTGCCAGCAGCTTTATGTCCGGTTCACCCCTCCACTTT. Residues: CASSFMSGSPLHF.

This chain links TRBV7-3 with TRBJ2-7; D might be TRBD2 (5 bases). The CDR3 is 13 residues long. Deletions cut 8 bases from V and 8 bases from J, with 19 bases between. The V gene's germline CDR1 is SGHTA and CDR2 FQGTGA. This chain's CDR3 is CASAASGGQKQYF. In DNA, the CDR3 is TGTGCCAGCGCTGCTAGTGGCGGGCAAAAGCAGTACTTC.

The V gene is TRBV5-8, the J gene TRBJ2-5; tentatively, D is TRBD2 (5 bases). The CDR3 contains 13 residues. V was shortened by 2 bases and J by 2 bases, with 7 bases between the two germline ends. Germline V gene lookup returns CDR1 SGHTS and CDR2 YDEGEE. The CDR3 region has the DNA TGTGCCAGCAGCTTAGGCGGGCAAGAGACCCAGTACTTC. Its translation is CASSLGGQETQYF.

The count of this clone is one. This chain links TRBV28 with TRBJ1-2; no firm D call. V dropped 1 base and J dropped 8 bases, with 8 bases sitting between them. The CDR3 length is 12 residues. Germline CDR1 and CDR2: MDHEN and SYDVKM. CDR3 sequence reads: CASSLSKRGYTF. Written as DNA, the CDR3 is TGTGCCAGCAGTTTATCCAAACGGGGCTACACCTTC.

The chain couples TRBV5-1 to TRBJ2-1; D might be TRBD2 (5 bases). Per germline, CDR1 SGHRS and CDR2 YFSETQ. V lost 3 bases to trimming and J lost 9 bases, with 10 bases between them. The CDR3 runs 12 residues. In DNA, the CDR3 is TGCGCCAGCAGCTCACGACTAACTGAGCAGTTCTTC. Its translation is CASSSRLTEQFF.

CDR3 DNA sequence: TGTGCCAGCAGTGACAGGGGGGGTTCTAATGAAAAACTGTTTTTT. Encoded protein: CASSDRGGSNEKLFF. The chain combines TRBV6-6 with TRBJ1-4; 9 bases agree with TRBD1. CDR3 length: 15 amino acids. The V and J ends lost 5 bases and 3 bases, in that order; junction bases with no gene match: 4. Per the germline V gene, CDR1 is MNHNY and CDR2 is SVGAGI (reference sequence).

The CDR3 is CASSSQGGGGSPLHF. CDR3 bases: TGTGCCAGCAGCTCGCAGGGGGGAGGTGGTTCACCCCTCCACTTT. The rearrangement joins TRBV7-3 to TRBJ1-6; 7 nucleotides line up with TRBD1. The CDR3 covers 15 residues. Losses at the gene ends were 4 bases for V and 9 bases for J; bases not matched to a gene: 9. The V gene's germline CDR1 is SGHTA and CDR2 FQGTGA.

V is TRBV10-3 and J is TRBJ1-1, with 8 bases matching TRBD1. From germline, CDR1 is ENHRY and CDR2 SYGVKD. Trimming at V came to 6 bases and at J to 1 base, leaving 4 bases not matched to a gene. CDR3 size: 14 residues. The CDR3 reads CAISLGQENTEAFF. CDR3 in DNA: TGTGCCATCAGCTTGGGACAGGAGAACACTGAAGCTTTCTTT.

This chain connects TRBV30 to TRBJ2-6; D is perhaps TRBD2 (5 bases). V was shortened by 0 bases and J by 2 bases, with 17 bases between the two germline ends. Germline lookup yields CDR1 GTSNPN and CDR2 SVGIG (reference sequence). The CDR3 spans 18 residues. For the CDR3, the DNA is TGTGCCTGGAGTGTAAGAGGGAGAGAATGGACTGGGGCCAACGTCCTGACTTTC. It is translated as CAWSVRGREWTGANVLTF. Full variable domain (outside the CDR3, taken from reference TRBV30 and TRBJ2-6): SQTIHQWPATLVQPVGSPLSLECTVEGTSNPNLYWYRQAAGRGLQLLFYSVGIGQISSEVPQNLSASRPQDRQFILSSKKLLLSDSGFYLCAWSVRGREWTGANVLTFGAGSRLTVL.